Presented here are 5 T cell receptor beta chains from one specimen sequenced in a study of T cell responses to AZD1222 COVID-19 vaccine (dated by TCRdb to 2020 to 2023). Library prep was done by the immunoSEQ multiplex PCR assay. TCRdb limited this immuneACCESS table to in-frame rearrangements with V and J called. A share of clones is missing; checked studies link under half to unresolved V genes, and the rest is unexplained. Here the sample has 100,000 to 150,000 clones; 85% occur a single time. The top ten clones comprise approximately 8% of the sample. The time point label, read with the paper, signifies: about 28 days (+/-7) after the second vaccine dose. The treatment or condition label, read with the paper, signifies: meningococcal conjugate vaccine given as trial control. Sequencing used peripheral blood, obtained 28 days after the second dose of the MenACWY control vaccine. Receptor source: an adult who received the MenACWY meningococcal vaccine as a control.

V gene TRBV11-3 combines with J gene TRBJ2-7; D is ambiguous. Deletions cut 5 bases from V and 1 base from J, with 12 bases between. Germline CDR1 reads SGHNT; CDR2 reads YENEEA. The CDR3 runs 14 residues. The chain's CDR3 is CASSPLGASYEQYF. Here the CDR3 DNA reads TGTGCCAGCAGCCCACTGGGCGCTTCCTACGAGCAGTACTTC.

This chain connects TRBV5-6 to TRBJ1-2; TRBD1 might be the D (5 bases). This CDR3 is built from 17 residues. The ends were cut back, 1 base at V and 0 bases at J, with 16 bases in the middle. Germline CDR1 is SGHDT and CDR2 is YYEEEE. CDR3 in amino acids: CASSLPGTDQTNYGYTF. The CDR3 coding sequence is TGTGCCAGCAGCTTGCCAGGGACGGACCAAACTAACTATGGCTACACCTTC.

V and J are TRBV5-4 and TRBJ1-2; possible D gene TRBD1, 6 bases. Germline CDR1 is SGHNT and CDR2 is YYREEE (reference sequence). The CDR3 consists of 17 residues. The V and J ends lost 4 bases and 2 bases respectively, with 21 bases between them. CDR3 amino acids: CASSRVWGQQSNYGYTF. CDR3 in DNA: TGTGCCAGCAGCCGGGTCTGGGGGCAGCAGTCCAACTATGGCTACACCTTC.

This sequence joins TRBV7-2 and TRBJ1-2; 11 bases agree with TRBD1. The CDR3 sequence is 15 residues long. V trimming: 5 bases; J trimming: 7 bases; junction bases outside the gene matches: 9. The germline V gene encodes CDR1 SGHTA and CDR2 FQGNSA. DNA for the CDR3: TGTGCCAGCAGCCCGCGGCTGGGACAGGGGGTTGGCTACACCTTC. Its protein product is CASSPRLGQGVGYTF.

The chain joins TRBV5-1 to TRBJ2-3, with 7 bases matching TRBD2. Trimming took 0 bases from V and 3 from J; bases not matched to a gene: 7. This CDR3 contains 16 residues. From germline, CDR1 is SGHRS and CDR2 YFSETQ. This chain's CDR3 is CASSLGGGRGTDTQYF. The CDR3 DNA is TGCGCCAGCAGCTTGGGAGGCGGGAGAGGTACAGATACGCAGTATTTT.